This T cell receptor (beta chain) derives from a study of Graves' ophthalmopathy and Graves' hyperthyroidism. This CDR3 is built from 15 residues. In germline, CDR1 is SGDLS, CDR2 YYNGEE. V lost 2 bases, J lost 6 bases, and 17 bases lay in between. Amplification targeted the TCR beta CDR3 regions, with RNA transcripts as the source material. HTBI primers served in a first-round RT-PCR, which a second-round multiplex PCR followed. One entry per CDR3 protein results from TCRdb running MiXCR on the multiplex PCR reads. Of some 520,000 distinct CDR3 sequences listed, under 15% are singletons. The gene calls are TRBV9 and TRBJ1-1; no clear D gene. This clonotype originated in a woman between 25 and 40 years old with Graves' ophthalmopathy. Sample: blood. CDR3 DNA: TGTGCCAGCAGCGTTCGGACCGACTTAAGTGCTGAAGCTTTCTTT. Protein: CASSVRTDLSAEAFF.